This entry lists 16 T cell receptor beta chains sequenced from one sample in a study of blood T cell repertoires in COVID-19. Clones were read by immunoSEQ multiplex PCR, and TCRdb kept only the in-frame ones, dropping some. The data contain approximately 260,000 clones, around 82% of them singletons. The sequencing input was peripheral blood. Receptor source: an elderly woman with active or convalescent COVID-19.

This clone was seen only once. The chain carries TRBV11-2 and TRBJ2-5, with 8 bases matching TRBD2. In germline, CDR1 is SGHAT, CDR2 FQNNGV. The CDR3 contains 17 residues. The V gene end was trimmed by 1 base and the J gene end by 5 bases; junction bases not matched to a gene: 12. The CDR3 loop is CASSLGSTGGFGETQYF. The CDR3 DNA sequence: TGTGCCAGCAGCTTAGGATCAACGGGAGGGTTTGGGGAGACCCAGTACTTC.

The chain employs TRBV2 and TRBJ2-2; 9 bases match TRBD2. The ends lost 7 bases at V and 3 bases at J; junction bases unmatched: 9. This CDR3 has 16 residues. CDR1 is SNHLY, CDR2 FYNNEI, per germline. The CDR3 is CASTLGGTSHTGELFF. The CDR3 DNA reads TGTGCCAGCACCCTTGGAGGGACTAGCCACACCGGGGAGCTGTTTTTT.

This clone was counted between two and nine times. V is TRBV27 and J is TRBJ1-5; D gene ambiguous. Looked up from germline, CDR1 is MNHEY and CDR2 is SMNVEV (reference sequence). The ends were cut back, 7 bases at V and 2 bases at J, with 15 bases in the middle. The CDR3 has 15 amino acids. CDR3 loop: CASTPSGMGNQPQHF. The CDR3 DNA reads as TGTGCCAGCACCCCCAGCGGGATGGGCAATCAGCCCCAGCATTTT.

As for this clone: This same CDR3 is encoded by further DNA sequences in the sample. The rearrangement joins TRBV5-1 to TRBJ1-5, with no clear D. Trimming left V 2 bases short and J 0 bases short, with 9 bases between. The germline CDR1 and CDR2 sequences are SGHRS and YFSETQ. The CDR3 has 15 amino acids. In nucleotides, the CDR3 is TGCGCCAGCAGCTTAGGTGGGAGTAGCAATCAGCCCCAGCATTTT. Protein sequence: CASSLGGSSNQPQHF.

This sequence joins TRBV2 and TRBJ2-5; a weak D match, TRBD1 (5 bases). The CDR3 contains 13 residues. Between the trimmed V and J ends, which lost 6 bases and 1 base, there was a span of 9 bases. Germline loops: CDR1 SNHLY, CDR2 FYNNEI. The DNA for the CDR3 is TGTGCCAGCAGCCGACAGCGCCAAGAGACCCAGTACTTC. The encoded protein is CASSRQRQETQYF.

This sequence joins TRBV5-1 and TRBJ2-1, with 8 bases identical to TRBD1. The CDR3 loop spans 15 amino acids. J gave up 8 bases and V 4 bases, and 11 bases lay outside the gene matches. CDR1 is SGHRS and CDR2 is YFSETQ in the germline V gene. This CDR3 is CASSLDRADRDEQFF. CDR3 DNA: TGCGCCAGCAGCCTGGACAGGGCGGATCGCGATGAGCAGTTCTTC.

This chain joins TRBV4-2 and TRBJ2-7; maybe TRBD1 (5 bases). The V and J ends lost 7 bases and 6 bases respectively, with 19 bases between them. Germline values: CDR1 LGHNA, CDR2 YNFKEQ. This CDR3 spans 14 amino acids. The CDR3 DNA reads as TGTGCCAGCACCGAGGCAGGGAAAATGGGCGAGCAGTACTTC. Residues: CASTEAGKMGEQYF.

This sequence joins TRBV28 and TRBJ1-2; 7 bases are a match to TRBD1. Unmatched junction bases numbered 10, after V lost 7 bases and J lost 5 bases. The length of the CDR3 is 14 residues. Per germline, CDR1 MDHEN and CDR2 SYDVKM. The CDR3 sequence: CASTRQGSFYGYTF. The CDR3 DNA sequence: TGTGCCAGCACCCGACAGGGAAGTTTTTATGGCTACACCTTC.

The chain joins TRBV28 to TRBJ1-2; no firm D call. The CDR3 runs to 13 residues. Looked up from germline, CDR1 is MDHEN and CDR2 is SYDVKM. With 11 bases removed from V and 4 bases from J, the gap between germline ends came to 17 bases. The CDR3 bases are TGTGCCTTAGCGAGAGACGGCTCCTATGGCTACACCTTC. Protein: CALARDGSYGYTF.

The rearrangement links TRBV3-1 (or the pseudogene TRBV3-2) to TRBJ2-7, with a possible D match to TRBD2 (5 bases). The CDR3 consists of 14 residues. CDR1 and CDR2 from the germline V gene are LGHDT and YNNKEL (reference sequence). Trimming removed 4 bases at V and 3 bases at J, with 13 bases between. The CDR3 sequence: CASSREGAVYEQYF. The CDR3 nucleotides are TGTGCCAGCAGCCGTGAGGGAGCCGTCTACGAGCAGTACTTC.

The chain has TRBV6-1 and TRBJ1-4; TRBD1 aligns across 7 bases. CDR1 is MNHNS, CDR2 SASEGT, per germline. V trimming: 2 bases; J trimming: 5 bases; junction bases outside the gene matches: 8. The CDR3 length is 16 residues. The CDR3 loop reads CASSERSGRGNEKLFF. Here the CDR3 DNA reads TGTGCCAGCAGTGAAAGGTCGGGCAGGGGGAATGAAAAACTGTTTTTT.

The DNA for the CDR3 is TGTGCCTGGAGTGTATTTGGGACATTTTCACCCCTCCACTTT. Its protein is CAWSVFGTFSPLHF. V gene TRBV30 combines with J gene TRBJ1-6, with D maybe TRBD1 (6 bases). From germline, CDR1 is GTSNPN and CDR2 SVGIG (reference sequence). Trimming pared 0 bases from V and 9 bases from J, leaving 12 bases between. This CDR3 region has 14 residues.

This sequence joins TRBV18 and TRBJ2-2; a possible D gene is TRBD2 (5 bases). This CDR3 spans 16 amino acids. Trimming took 4 bases from V and 4 from J, leaving 16 bases between them. Germline V gives CDR1 KGHSH, CDR2 LQKENI. CDR3 DNA: TGTGCCAGCTCACAAAATCGGGGTTCAACCACCGGGGAGCTGTTTTTT. It translates to CASSQNRGSTTGELFF.

The CDR3 is CASSLPAIAEAFF. The CDR3 DNA follows: TGTGCCAGCAGTTTACCCGCGATAGCGGAAGCTTTCTTT. The chain employs TRBV28 and TRBJ1-1; unclear D gene. Germline CDR1 is MDHEN and CDR2 is SYDVKM. The V gene lost 2 bases and the J gene lost 8 bases, with 12 bases spanning the gap. The CDR3 totals 13 residues.

The chain couples TRBV7-2 to TRBJ2-3, with 13 positions matching TRBD2. The CDR3 covers 17 residues. The germline V gene has CDR1 SGHTA and CDR2 FQGNSA. After removal of 5 bases from V and 3 bases from J, the junction contained 8 bases not matched to a gene. Here the CDR3 DNA reads TGTGCCAGCAGCCAGCGTCGGGGACTAGCGGGAACAGATACGCAGTATTTT. The encoded protein is CASSQRRGLAGTDTQYF.

The chain couples TRBV5-1 to TRBJ1-4, with D hard to call. V was shortened by 0 bases and J by 2 bases, with 5 bases between the two germline ends. The CDR3 totals 14 residues. In germline, CDR1 is SGHRS, CDR2 YFSETQ. The CDR3 nucleotides are TGCGCCAGCAGCTTGGGGCACACTAATGAAAAACTGTTTTTT. The encoded protein is CASSLGHTNEKLFF.